These T cell receptor beta chains were read from a single sample in a study of T cell repertoires in cytomegalovirus infection. MiXCR, run by TCRdb on the reads, gives a single entry per CDR3 protein. Among approximately 910,000 distinct CDR3 sequences listed, 30% to 40% were seen once. These receptors have no identified antigens. The input for sequencing was cultured CD8+ T cells from PBMCs, taken from culture after CMV antigen stimulation. These receptors were taken from a human donor in good health (CMV status not recorded). Some clones in this sample may be carry-over from other donors' samples. Both conserved end residues are part of each CDR3. D genes are given only for firm matches. Only part of the rows carry a size: once, few, many, or a class if the clone is expanded.

size,V,J,D,CDR3,DNA
many,TRBV7-9,TRBJ1-5,.,CASSSDGYQPQHF,TGTGCCAGCAGCTCGGACGGTTATCAGCCCCAGCATTTT
.,TRBV12-3/TRBV12-4,TRBJ1-2,.,CASSNKQAFYGYTF,TGTGCCAGCAGCAACAAACAGGCCTTCTATGGCTACACCTTC
few,TRBV20-1,TRBJ2-5,.,CSALPRTSLWTQYF,TGCAGTGCTCTTCCGCGGACCAGCCTGTGGACCCAGTACTTC
many,TRBV6-1,TRBJ2-7,.,CASSGTTWQGWYEQYF,TGTGCCAGCAGTGGGACGACATGGCAGGGGTGGTACGAGCAGTACTTC
few,TRBV9,TRBJ2-3,TRBD2,CASSVVDSGGYDTQYF,TGTGCCAGCAGCGTAGTCGATAGCGGGGGGTACGATACGCAGTATTTT
many,TRBV7-9,TRBJ2-1,TRBD2,CASSLSGGPKDEQFF,TGTGCCAGCAGCCTAAGCGGGGGGCCTAAGGATGAGCAGTTCTTC
.,TRBV19,TRBJ2-7,TRBD2,CASSIQRGGPYEQYF,TGTGCCAGTAGTATACAGCGGGGGGGCCCCTACGAGCAGTACTTC
few,TRBV19,TRBJ1-2,.,CASSIPSQNHGYGYTF,TGTGCCAGTAGTATCCCCAGCCAAAATCACGGCTATGGCTACACCTTC
.,TRBV5-6,TRBJ1-6,.,CASSLEYPNSPLHF,TGTGCCAGCAGCTTGGAGTACCCGAATTCACCCCTCCACTTT
once,TRBV7-9,TRBJ2-2,TRBD2,CASSSRARSGGYTGELLF,TGTGCCAGCAGCTCCCGAGCCCGTAGCGGGGGATACACCGGGGAGCTGCTTTTT
few,TRBV12-3/TRBV12-4,TRBJ1-6,TRBD1,CASSQGDTDSPLHF,TGTGCCAGCAGTCAGGGGGACACCGATTCACCCCTCCACTTT
.,TRBV27,TRBJ2-3,.,CASIGRNTDTQYF,TGTGCCAGCATTGGTCGTAACACAGATACGCAGTATTTT
few,TRBV28,TRBJ1-4,.,CASGDNPNEKLFF,TGTGCCAGTGGGGACAATCCTAATGAAAAACTGTTTTTT
.,TRBV27,TRBJ2-7,.,CASSPRRANEQYF,TGTGCCAGCAGTCCCAGGCGCGCCAACGAGCAGTACTTC
many,TRBV12-3/TRBV12-4,TRBJ1-3,.,CASSFGGFAGNTIYF,TGTGCCAGCAGTTTCGGGGGGTTCGCTGGAAACACCATATATTTT
.,TRBV7-2,TRBJ2-4,TRBD2,CASSSGGGWNIQYF,TGTGCCAGCAGCTCGGGGGGGGGGTGGAACATTCAGTACTTC
.,TRBV7-9,TRBJ1-2,TRBD1,CASSPPMTGARYGYTF,TGTGCCAGCAGCCCTCCAATGACAGGGGCGCGCTATGGCTACACCTTC
.,TRBV2,TRBJ1-4,.,CASSPTDSEKLFF,TGTGCCAGCAGTCCGACAGACTCCGAAAAACTGTTTTTT
few,TRBV7-6,TRBJ2-7,.,CASSQSTGGYEQYF,TGTGCCAGCAGTCAAAGTACCGGGGGCTACGAGCAGTACTTC
many,TRBV2,TRBJ1-1,TRBD1,CASSGWTGKDGHEAFF,TGTGCCAGCAGTGGTTGGACAGGGAAGGACGGGCATGAAGCTTTCTTT
few,TRBV18,TRBJ2-1,.,CASSPSTGPNNEQFF,TGTGCCAGCTCACCCTCTACAGGGCCCAACAATGAGCAGTTCTTC
many,TRBV7-9,TRBJ1-1,.,CASREAGGITEAFF,TGTGCCAGCAGAGAAGCTGGGGGGATTACTGAAGCTTTCTTT
many,TRBV7-8,TRBJ2-3,TRBD2,CASSPPLAVVTDTQYF,TGTGCCAGCAGCCCCCCTCTAGCGGTAGTTACAGATACGCAGTATTTT
.,TRBV2,TRBJ1-2,TRBD1,CASSILTGAGDGYTF,TGTGCCAGCAGCATTCTGACAGGGGCAGGGGATGGCTACACCTTC
many,TRBV7-8,TRBJ1-5,.,CASSWLALNQPQHF,TGTGCCAGCAGCTGGTTGGCTCTTAATCAGCCCCAGCATTTT
many,TRBV7-6,TRBJ2-7,TRBD1,CASSPRDRAYEQYF,TGTGCCAGCAGCCCAAGGGACAGGGCCTACGAGCAGTACTTC
few,TRBV19,TRBJ1-2,TRBD1,CATATGYGYTF,TGTGCCACCGCGACAGGGTATGGCTACACCTTC
.,TRBV6-2/TRBV6-3,TRBJ1-2,.,CASRPRPYGYTF,TGTGCCAGCAGACCCCGACCCTATGGCTACACCTTC
.,TRBV6-2/TRBV6-3,TRBJ2-1,.,CASSYKWGDEQFF,TGTGCCAGCAGTTACAAGTGGGGGGATGAGCAGTTCTTC
few,TRBV28,TRBJ2-1,TRBD2,CASSSRGGQNEQFF,TGTGCCAGCAGTTCACGGGGGGGCCAAAATGAGCAGTTCTTC
few,TRBV25-1,TRBJ2-2,.,CASSDFGTGELFF,TGTGCCAGCAGTGATTTCGGGACCGGGGAGCTGTTTTTT
few,TRBV4-1,TRBJ1-1,.,CASSQALTGNTEAFF,TGCGCCAGCAGCCAAGCACTGACCGGGAACACTGAAGCTTTCTTT
few,TRBV15,TRBJ1-6,TRBD1,CAPIDRGPFVALHF,TGTGCCCCCATCGACAGGGGTCCCTTTGTGGCCCTCCACTTT
.,TRBV2,TRBJ1-4,TRBD1,CASSPRDSHEKLFF,TGTGCCAGCAGTCCGCGGGACAGCCACGAAAAACTGTTTTTT
few,TRBV11-2,TRBJ1-5,.,CASSLAPNREGTQHF,TGTGCCAGCAGCTTAGCTCCCAACAGGGAGGGAACCCAGCATTTT
few,TRBV28,TRBJ1-3,.,CASSLGAGPFGNTIYF,TGTGCCAGCAGTCTGGGGGCAGGACCCTTCGGAAACACCATATATTTT
few,TRBV4-1,TRBJ1-4,.,CASSQEPGLGEKLFF,TGCGCCAGCAGCCAAGAGCCAGGGCTAGGCGAAAAACTGTTTTTT
.,TRBV4-1,TRBJ2-3,TRBD2,CASSQDLAGGDTQYF,TGCGCCAGCAGCCAAGATCTGGCGGGGGGAGATACGCAGTATTTT
many,TRBV7-2,TRBJ2-3,.,CASSLGNRRFTDTQYF,TGTGCCAGCAGCTTAGGAAACAGACGGTTTACAGATACGCAGTATTTT
.,TRBV29-1,TRBJ2-7,TRBD1,CSVLGQGRSYEQYF,TGCAGCGTTTTAGGACAGGGTCGCTCCTACGAGCAGTACTTC
few,TRBV6-1,TRBJ1-4,.,CASTPYRERIEKLFF,TGTGCCAGCACCCCCTACAGGGAGCGGATTGAAAAACTGTTTTTT
few,TRBV4-2,TRBJ2-3,TRBD1,CASSQDYRGTDTQYF,TGTGCCAGCAGCCAAGATTACAGGGGTACAGATACGCAGTATTTT